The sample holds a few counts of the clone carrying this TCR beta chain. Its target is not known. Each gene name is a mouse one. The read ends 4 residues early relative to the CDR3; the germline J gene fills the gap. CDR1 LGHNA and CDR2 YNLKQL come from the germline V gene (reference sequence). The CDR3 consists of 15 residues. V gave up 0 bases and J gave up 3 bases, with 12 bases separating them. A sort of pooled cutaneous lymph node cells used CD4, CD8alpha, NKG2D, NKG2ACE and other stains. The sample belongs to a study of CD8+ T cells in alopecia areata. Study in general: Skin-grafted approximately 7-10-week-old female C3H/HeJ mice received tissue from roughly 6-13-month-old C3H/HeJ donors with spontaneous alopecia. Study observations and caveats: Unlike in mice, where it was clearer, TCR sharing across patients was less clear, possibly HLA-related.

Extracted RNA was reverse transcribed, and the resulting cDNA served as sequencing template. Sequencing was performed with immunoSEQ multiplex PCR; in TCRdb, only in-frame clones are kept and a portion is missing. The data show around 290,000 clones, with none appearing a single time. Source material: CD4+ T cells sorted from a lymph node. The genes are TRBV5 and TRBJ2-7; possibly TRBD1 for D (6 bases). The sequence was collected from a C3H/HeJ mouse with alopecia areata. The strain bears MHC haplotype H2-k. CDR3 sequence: CASSQDGDKIYEQYF. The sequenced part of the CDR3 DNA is TGTGCCAGCAGCCAAGATGGGGACAAAATCTAT.